This T cell receptor (beta chain) appears in the sequencing data of a study of blood T cell repertoires in COVID-19. Produced via immunoSEQ multiplex PCR; TCRdb's table is partial and in-frame only. This table holds about 270,000 clones, less than 95% found once. The sequence was obtained from a man between 35 and 55 years old who had been exposed to COVID-19. What was sequenced was PBMCs or T cells enriched from blood (not recorded which).

CDR3 amino acids: CASDSASGNSYEQYF. The CDR3 region has the DNA TGTGCCAGCGATTCTGCTAGCGGGAACTCCTACGAGCAGTACTTC. The chain has TRBV28 and TRBJ2-7; 9 nucleotides line up with TRBD2. The CDR3 spans 15 residues. The V gene end was trimmed by 8 bases and the J gene end by 0 bases; junction bases not matched to a gene: 8. Germline CDR1 MDHEN, CDR2 SYDVKM. Supplemented by reference TRBV28 and TRBJ2-7, the full variable domain reads DVKVTQSSRYLVKRTGEKVFLECVQDMDHENMFWYRQDPGLGLRLIYFSYDVKMKEKGDIPEGYSVSREKKERFSLILESASTNQTSMYLCASDSASGNSYEQYFGPGTRLTVT.